This TCR beta chain appears in the sequencing data of a study of human T cells and chemical hapten exposure. Indicated time point: patch test 2, 6 weeks after DPC sensitization. Treatment noted: therapeutic diphenylcyclopropenone sensitization with weekly scalp DPC. This clonotype was seen at least ten times. A single record per CDR3 protein comes from TCRdb applying MiXCR to the RACE reads. The sample contains approximately 80,000 distinct CDR3 sequences, roughly 10% of which appear only once. V was pared by 4 bases and J by 8 bases, with 11 bases between. The germline CDR1 and CDR2 sequences are LNHDA and SQIVND (reference sequence). The CDR3 is 13 residues long.

The rearrangement links TRBV19 to TRBJ2-2; tentatively, D is TRBD1 (5 bases). The clonotype originates from a woman aged 30 to 39 with alopecia areata. Some clones in this sample may be carry-over from other donors' samples. Source: whole blood, taken in connection with sensitization to the hapten diphenylcyclopropenone (DPC). The CDR3 is CASSSDSWGELFF. CDR3 bases: TGTGCCAGTAGTAGCGACAGTTGGGGGGAGCTGTTTTTT.